Listed below are T cell receptor beta chains from one sample, sequenced in a study of blood T cell repertoires in COVID-19. Profiling relied on immunoSEQ multiplex PCR, and the TCRdb table lists in-frame clones only, not all of them. The sample lists roughly 300,000 clones, 85% occurring once. Sequencing was done on a sample of peripheral blood. Receptors originate from a human donor in a cohort sampled during active COVID-19. Both conserved end residues are part of each CDR3. The D gene is left open where the match is weak. Rows give clone size only sometimes, using once, few, many, or a class for an expanded clone.

clone_size,v_call,d_call,cdr3_aa
-,TRBV7-8,TRBD1,CASSRGRQGAGSPLHF
-,TRBV7-2,-,CASSLAGPFANTGELFF
-,TRBV4-2,TRBD2,CASSQTLLAAGGTQYF
-,TRBV9,-,CASSVGGQSTEAFF
-,TRBV30,-,CAWRYMNTEAFF
-,TRBV3-1/TRBV3-2,-,CASSQPGRVTGELFF
-,TRBV5-1,-,CASSLLGSQETQYF
-,TRBV10-3,-,CAISDRANEQFF
-,TRBV19,-,CASSIGRGLVNTEAFF
-,TRBV7-9,-,CASSLADIYEQYF
-,TRBV29-1,-,CSVETGNSYEQYF
-,TRBV5-4,TRBD2,CASSLTIAGRSSYEQYF
-,TRBV27,TRBD1,CASSLFSGQGAAGELFF
few,TRBV7-2,TRBD2,CASSGGPRVVEQFF
-,TRBV5-1,-,CASRSWTSPNNEQFF
-,TRBV3-1/TRBV3-2,TRBD1,CASSLRQGSYEQYF
-,TRBV6-4,-,CASSDRGGTEAFF
-,TRBV3-1/TRBV3-2,TRBD1,CASSEGGPNTEAFF
-,TRBV12-3/TRBV12-4,TRBD2,CASSSGGYGQYF
-,TRBV29-1,TRBD2,CSVGGTSGIRDEQYF
-,TRBV7-6,-,CASSPRLSLADEKLFF
-,TRBV7-2,TRBD2,CASSLSTSVYNEQFF
-,TRBV6-5,TRBD2,CASSYFGLAGGNEQFF
-,TRBV11-3,TRBD2,CASSWGSSGRAKVTDTQYF
-,TRBV10-3,-,CAISPAATLPGEQFF
once,TRBV10-3,-,CAISEGGQASSYEQYF
once,TRBV2,TRBD1,CASRPPGQGLRNTIYF
-,TRBV28,-,CASSLSGLGNQPQHF
-,TRBV2,TRBD1,CASSGDRGMNTEAFF
-,TRBV7-2,-,CASSLDSNTEAFF
few,TRBV28,TRBD1,CASSSRTGSLHF
-,TRBV10-3,-,CAISAETGMAFF
-,TRBV3-1/TRBV3-2,-,CASSQDLANTIYF
-,TRBV7-2,TRBD2,CASSLWGLAVGDTQYF
-,TRBV6-6,-,CASTPSANYGYTF
-,TRBV30,-,CAWSVHRQAYYEQYF
-,TRBV9,TRBD2,CASSPRRGEISYNEQFF
-,TRBV28,-,CASTTGVRPQHF
-,TRBV2,-,CASSEAPTSNEQYF
-,TRBV14,-,CASSHSSYNSPLHF
-,TRBV30,-,CAWSVRGHNTEAFF
many,TRBV11-2,TRBD1,CASSPRSGGAGGYTF
-,TRBV6-5,-,CASSYSRDRADTQYF
-,TRBV7-7,TRBD1,CASRRQGVLSNQPQHF
-,TRBV24-1,TRBD2,CATSRGGTAGEQFF
-,TRBV4-1,TRBD2,CASSQGGLAGRADTQYF
-,TRBV7-2,TRBD1,CASRGQGNPGELFF
few,TRBV7-9,TRBD1,CASSPGQAAGDTQYF
few,TRBV5-6,TRBD1,CASSLSDRDNSPLHF
-,TRBV7-2,-,CASSLAHRNTEAFF
-,TRBV10-3,TRBD1,CAISEDRWDRPQHF